Below, 15 T cell receptor beta chains from the same sample are listed, as sequenced in a study of blood T cell repertoires in COVID-19 (dated by TCRdb to 2020 to 2021). Libraries were prepared through the immunoSEQ multiplex PCR assay. Entries here come from immuneACCESS through TCRdb and include only in-frame sequences with V and J called. Some clones fail to appear in such tables; in the studies checked, an unresolved V gene covers under half of the shortfall, and the cause of the remainder is unknown. In all, the sample holds about 55,000 clones, and around 79% of those were seen once. In total, the top ten clones hold approximately 13% of the sample. Sequencing input: peripheral blood. Every receptor here comes from an older woman with acute or convalescent COVID-19.

V gene TRBV29-1 combines with J gene TRBJ1-1, with 8 bases matching TRBD1. V trimming: 4 bases; J trimming: 1 base; junction bases outside the gene matches: 2. The length of the CDR3 is 13 residues. Germline values: CDR1 SQVTM, CDR2 ANQGSEA. The CDR3 here is CSVGTGKNTEAFF. The DNA for the CDR3 is TGCAGCGTTGGGACAGGGAAGAACACTGAAGCTTTCTTT.

The chain joins TRBV19 to TRBJ1-2; TRBD1 is a possible D gene (6 bases). Trimming stripped 5 bases from V and 8 bases from J, with 15 bases between. CDR3 length: 13 amino acids. The germline V gene has CDR1 LNHDA and CDR2 SQIVND (reference sequence). The CDR3 sequence is CASSRGGAWGYTF. The CDR3 DNA sequence: TGTGCCAGTAGTCGGGGGGGCGCTTGGGGCTACACCTTC.

In this sample, this clone turned up a few times. The chain joins TRBV5-6 to TRBJ2-7, with D possibly matching TRBD1 (6 bases). V was pared by 0 bases and J by 4 bases, with 11 bases between. The CDR3 has 14 amino acids. Germline CDR1 is SGHDT and CDR2 is YYEEEE. The CDR3 DNA is TGTGCCAGCAGCTTGGGAGACAGGTCGTACGAGCAGTACTTC. This encodes CASSLGDRSYEQYF.

The chain combines TRBV5-1 with TRBJ2-2; D perhaps matches TRBD1 (5 bases). The CDR3 covers 17 residues. Germline V gives CDR1 SGHRS, CDR2 YFSETQ. V lost 3 bases and J 4 bases, leaving 19 bases between the germline ends. DNA for the CDR3: TGCGCCAGCAGCTCCACAGCAGGGTCTAAAGCCACCGGGGAGCTGTTTTTT. This encodes CASSSTAGSKATGELFF.

V is TRBV5-1 and J is TRBJ2-1; D is uncertain. The CDR3 runs 14 residues. Germline V gives CDR1 SGHRS, CDR2 YFSETQ. Trimming cost V 0 bases and J 5 bases, with 9 bases left between them. The CDR3 spells CASSLAGRNNEQFF. CDR3 bases: TGCGCCAGCAGCTTGGCCGGCAGGAACAATGAGCAGTTCTTC.

The chain combines TRBV24-1 with TRBJ2-1; 13 nucleotides align to TRBD2. Trimming cost V 3 bases and J 6 bases; bases outside gene matches: 1. CDR1 and CDR2 (germline): KGHDR, SFDVKD. This CDR3 region has 15 residues. The CDR3 loop is CATSDRTSGGNEQFF. The DNA for the CDR3 is TGTGCCACCAGTGATCGGACTAGCGGGGGCAATGAGCAGTTCTTC.

The chain joins TRBV2 to TRBJ2-5; a weak D match, TRBD2 (7 bases). The germline CDR1 and CDR2 sequences are SNHLY and FYNNEI. CDR3 length: 14 amino acids. Trimming took off 7 bases at V and 5 bases at J, with 17 bases between the two ends. DNA of the CDR3: TGTGCCAGCAAGGAGAGGGGGGGCCAGGAGACCCAGTACTTC. This sequence encodes CASKERGGQETQYF.

The J gene is TRBJ1-2, the V gene TRBV7-3, with 7 positions matching TRBD1. CDR3 length: 13 amino acids. Unmatched junction bases numbered 5, after V lost 5 bases and J lost 5 bases. Germline loops: CDR1 SGHTA, CDR2 FQGTGA. The CDR3 DNA is TGTGCCAGCAGCATTCAGGGGGTTTATGGCTACACCTTC. This translates into CASSIQGVYGYTF.

V and J are TRBV6-5 and TRBJ1-6; weak D call: TRBD1 (6 bases). Germline V CDR1 and CDR2: MNHEY, SVGAGI. V was clipped by 6 bases and J by 7 bases, with 10 bases between them. The CDR3 totals 13 residues. CDR3 bases: TGTGCCAGCAGAGGGGGGGGGAATTCACCCCTCCACTTT. Its protein product is CASRGGGNSPLHF.

The rearrangement uses TRBV6-5 and TRBJ1-2; the D gene is possibly TRBD1 (5 bases). This CDR3 region has 14 residues. Germline V gene sequence: CDR1 MNHEY, CDR2 SVGAGI. V lost 0 bases and J lost 14, with 19 bases in between. CDR3 nucleotides: TGTGCCAGCAGTTACTCGATCCCTGGGGCCAGGGTGACCTTC. It yields the protein CASSYSIPGARVTF.

This rearrangement joins TRBV27 to TRBJ2-7, with 9 bases that match TRBD1. CDR3 length equals 14 residues. Germline V gives CDR1 MNHEY, CDR2 SMNVEV (reference sequence). The junction had 9 bases not matched to a gene; V was cut back by 5 bases and J by 7 bases. CDR3 residues: CASSLGTGPGEQYF. CDR3 in DNA: TGTGCCAGCAGTCTCGGGACAGGGCCGGGGGAGCAGTACTTC.

The chain's CDR3 is CASSVEASGGLETQYF. As DNA, the CDR3 is TGTGCCAGCAGCGTAGAGGCTAGCGGGGGTCTGGAGACCCAGTACTTC. The chain recombines TRBV9 with TRBJ2-5, with 10 positions matching TRBD2. Germline V gene data show CDR1 as SGDLS and CDR2 as YYNGEE. Trimming cost V 0 bases and J 5 bases; bases outside gene matches: 7. The CDR3 extends over 16 amino acids.

CDR3 sequence: CASSPGGQGNEKLFF. The CDR3 region has the DNA TGCGCCAGCAGCCCCGGGGGACAGGGGAATGAAAAACTGTTTTTT. The chain has TRBV5-1 and TRBJ1-4; 10 nucleotides match TRBD1. V lost 4 bases and J lost 5; bases outside the gene matches: 5. CDR1 and CDR2 from the germline V gene are SGHRS and YFSETQ. This CDR3 spans 15 amino acids.

The gene calls are TRBV2 and TRBJ2-7, with 8 bases aligning to TRBD2. The CDR3 contains 15 residues. Looked up from germline, CDR1 is SNHLY and CDR2 is FYNNEI. After removal of 2 bases from V and 2 bases from J, the junction contained 5 bases not matched to a gene. The CDR3: CASSESTGGAYEQYV. DNA for the CDR3: TGTGCCAGCAGTGAAAGTACGGGGGGGGCCTACGAGCAGTACGTC.

This chain joins TRBV6-5 and TRBJ1-1, with D perhaps matching TRBD1 (6 bases). V was shortened by 5 bases and J by 1 base, with 11 bases between the two germline ends. The CDR3 length is 14 residues. Germline loops: CDR1 MNHEY, CDR2 SVGAGI. As DNA, the CDR3 is TGTGCCAGCAGTCAACAGACAGGGAACACTGAAGCTTTCTTT. Translated: CASSQQTGNTEAFF.